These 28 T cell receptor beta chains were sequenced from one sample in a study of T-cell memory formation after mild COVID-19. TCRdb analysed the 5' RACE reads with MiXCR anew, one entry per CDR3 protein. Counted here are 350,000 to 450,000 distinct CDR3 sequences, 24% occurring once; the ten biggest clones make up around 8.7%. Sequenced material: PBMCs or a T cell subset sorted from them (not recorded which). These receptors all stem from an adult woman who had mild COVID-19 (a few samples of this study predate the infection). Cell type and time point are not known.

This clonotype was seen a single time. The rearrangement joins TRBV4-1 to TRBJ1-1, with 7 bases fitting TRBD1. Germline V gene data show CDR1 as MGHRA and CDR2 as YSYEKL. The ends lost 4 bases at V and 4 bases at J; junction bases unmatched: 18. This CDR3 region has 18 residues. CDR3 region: CASSRNRGSNLGGTEAFF. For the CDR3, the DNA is TGCGCCAGCAGCCGCAACAGGGGATCAAACCTTGGGGGCACTGAAGCTTTCTTT.

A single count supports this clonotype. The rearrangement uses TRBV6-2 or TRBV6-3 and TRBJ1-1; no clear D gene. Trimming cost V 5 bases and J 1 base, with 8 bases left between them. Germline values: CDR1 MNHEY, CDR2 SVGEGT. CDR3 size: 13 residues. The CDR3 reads CASSTRTNTEAFF. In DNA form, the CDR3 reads TGTGCCAGCAGTACGAGAACGAACACTGAAGCTTTCTTT.

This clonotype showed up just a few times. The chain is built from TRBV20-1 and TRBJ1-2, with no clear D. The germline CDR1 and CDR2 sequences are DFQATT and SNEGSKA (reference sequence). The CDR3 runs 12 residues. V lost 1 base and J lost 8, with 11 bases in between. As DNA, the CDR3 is TGCAGTGCTAGAGGGGGTAGGGAGGGCTACACCTTC. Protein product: CSARGGREGYTF.

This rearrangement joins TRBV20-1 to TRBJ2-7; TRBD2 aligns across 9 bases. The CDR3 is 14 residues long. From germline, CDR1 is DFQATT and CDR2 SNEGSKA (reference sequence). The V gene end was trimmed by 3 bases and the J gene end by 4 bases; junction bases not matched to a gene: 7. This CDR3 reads CSASRRLAGYEQYF. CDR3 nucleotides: TGCAGTGCTAGTAGGCGCCTAGCGGGGTACGAGCAGTACTTC.

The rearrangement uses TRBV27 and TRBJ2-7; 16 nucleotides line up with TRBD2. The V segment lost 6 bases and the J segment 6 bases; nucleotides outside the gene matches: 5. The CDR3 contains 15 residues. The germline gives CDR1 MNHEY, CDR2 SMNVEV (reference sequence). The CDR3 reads CASRKGTSGRGEQYF. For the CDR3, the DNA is TGTGCCAGCAGAAAAGGGACTAGCGGGAGGGGCGAGCAGTACTTC.

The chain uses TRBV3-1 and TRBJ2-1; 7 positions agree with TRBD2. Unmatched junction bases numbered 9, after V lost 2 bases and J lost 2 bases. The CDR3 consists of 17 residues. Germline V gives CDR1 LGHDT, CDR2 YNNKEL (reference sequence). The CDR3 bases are TGTGCCAGCAGCCAAATGCGGGTGGCGGGAGCCTACAATGAGCAGTTCTTC. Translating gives CASSQMRVAGAYNEQFF.

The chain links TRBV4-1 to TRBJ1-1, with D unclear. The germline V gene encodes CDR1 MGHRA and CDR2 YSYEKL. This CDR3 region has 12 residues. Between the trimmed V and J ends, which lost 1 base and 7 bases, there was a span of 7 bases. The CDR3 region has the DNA TGCGCCAGCAGCCAAGTAGGCGGTGAAGCTTTCTTT. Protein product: CASSQVGGEAFF.

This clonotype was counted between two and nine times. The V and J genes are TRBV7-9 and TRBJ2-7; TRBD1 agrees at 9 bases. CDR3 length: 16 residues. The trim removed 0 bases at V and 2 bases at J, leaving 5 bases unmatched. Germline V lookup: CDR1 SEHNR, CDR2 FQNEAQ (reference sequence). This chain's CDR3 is CASSLAPGQGTYEQYF. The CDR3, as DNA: TGTGCCAGCAGCTTAGCTCCGGGACAGGGTACCTACGAGCAGTACTTC.

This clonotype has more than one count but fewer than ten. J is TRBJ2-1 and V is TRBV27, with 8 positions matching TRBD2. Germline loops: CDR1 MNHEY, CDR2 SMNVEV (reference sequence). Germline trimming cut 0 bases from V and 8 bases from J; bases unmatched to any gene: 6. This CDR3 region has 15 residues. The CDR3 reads CASSLSGTSGHEQFF. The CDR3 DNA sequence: TGTGCCAGCAGTTTATCAGGGACTAGTGGCCATGAGCAGTTCTTC.

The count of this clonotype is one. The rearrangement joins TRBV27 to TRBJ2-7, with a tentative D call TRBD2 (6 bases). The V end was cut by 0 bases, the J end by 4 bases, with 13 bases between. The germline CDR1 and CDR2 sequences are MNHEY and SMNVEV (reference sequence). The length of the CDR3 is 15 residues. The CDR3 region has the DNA TGTGCCAGCAGTTTATCGGGGGGAGTTTTTTACGAGCAGTACTTC. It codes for CASSLSGGVFYEQYF.

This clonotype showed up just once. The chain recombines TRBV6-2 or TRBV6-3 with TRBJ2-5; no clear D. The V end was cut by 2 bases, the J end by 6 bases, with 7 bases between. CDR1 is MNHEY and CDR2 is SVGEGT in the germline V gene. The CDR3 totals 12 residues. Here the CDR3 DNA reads TGTGCCAGCAGTTACAGGACCCAGACCCAGTACTTC. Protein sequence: CASSYRTQTQYF.

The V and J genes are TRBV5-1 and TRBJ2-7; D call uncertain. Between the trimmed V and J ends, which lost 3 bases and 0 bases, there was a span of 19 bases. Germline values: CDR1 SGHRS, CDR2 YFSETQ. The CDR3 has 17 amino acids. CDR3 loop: CASSSIAGFSSSYEQYF. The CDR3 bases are TGCGCCAGCAGCTCTATCGCTGGATTCTCGAGCTCCTACGAGCAGTACTTC.

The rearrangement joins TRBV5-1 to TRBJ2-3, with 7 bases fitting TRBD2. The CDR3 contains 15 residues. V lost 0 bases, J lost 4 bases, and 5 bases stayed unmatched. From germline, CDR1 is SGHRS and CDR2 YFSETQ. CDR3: CASSLDGTTSDTQYF. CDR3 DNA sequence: TGCGCCAGCAGCTTGGACGGGACTACTTCAGATACGCAGTATTTT.

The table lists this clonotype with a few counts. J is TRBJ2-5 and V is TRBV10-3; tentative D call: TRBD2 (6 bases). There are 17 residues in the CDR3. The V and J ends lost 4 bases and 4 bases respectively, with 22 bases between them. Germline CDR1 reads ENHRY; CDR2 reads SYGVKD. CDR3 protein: CAISGRITASAGETQYF. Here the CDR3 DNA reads TGTGCCATCAGTGGGCGTATTACGGCTAGCGCGGGAGAGACCCAGTACTTC.

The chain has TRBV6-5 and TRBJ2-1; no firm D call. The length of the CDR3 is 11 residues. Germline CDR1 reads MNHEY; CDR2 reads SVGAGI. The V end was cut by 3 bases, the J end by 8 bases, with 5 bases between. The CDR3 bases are TGTGCCAGCAGTTATTTCCATGAGCAGTTCTTC. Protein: CASSYFHEQFF.

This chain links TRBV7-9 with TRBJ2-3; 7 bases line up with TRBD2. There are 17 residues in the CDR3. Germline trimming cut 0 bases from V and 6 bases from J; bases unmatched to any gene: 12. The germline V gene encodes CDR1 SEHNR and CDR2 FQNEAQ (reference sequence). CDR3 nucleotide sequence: TGTGCCAGCAGCTTAGCTGGGTGGGGAGGGCCCCAGGATACGCAGTATTTT. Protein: CASSLAGWGGPQDTQYF.

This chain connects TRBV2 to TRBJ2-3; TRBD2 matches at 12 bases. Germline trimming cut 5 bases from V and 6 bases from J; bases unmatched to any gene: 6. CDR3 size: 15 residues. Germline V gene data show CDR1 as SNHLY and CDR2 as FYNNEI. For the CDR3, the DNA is TGTGCCAGCAGTCCTAGCGGGAGGGCCTCGGATACGCAGTATTTT. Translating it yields CASSPSGRASDTQYF.

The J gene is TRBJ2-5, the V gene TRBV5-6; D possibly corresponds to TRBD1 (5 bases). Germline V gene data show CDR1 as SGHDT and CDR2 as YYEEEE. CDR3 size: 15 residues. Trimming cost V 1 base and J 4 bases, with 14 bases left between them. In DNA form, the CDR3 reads TGTGCCAGCAGCTTGCAGGGAAGGCAGGGAGAGACCCAGTACTTC. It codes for CASSLQGRQGETQYF.

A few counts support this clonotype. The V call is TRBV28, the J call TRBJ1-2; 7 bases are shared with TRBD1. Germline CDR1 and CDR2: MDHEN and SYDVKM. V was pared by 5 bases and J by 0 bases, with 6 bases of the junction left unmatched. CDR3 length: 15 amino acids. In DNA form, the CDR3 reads TGTGCCAGCAGTACCCGGACAGGTTCTAACTATGGCTACACCTTC. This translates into CASSTRTGSNYGYTF.

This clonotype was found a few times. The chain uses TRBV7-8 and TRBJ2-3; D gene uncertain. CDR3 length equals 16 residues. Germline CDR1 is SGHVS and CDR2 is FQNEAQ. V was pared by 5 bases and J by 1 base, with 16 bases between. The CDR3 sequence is CASSPRALLGTDTQYF. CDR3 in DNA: TGTGCCAGCAGCCCAAGGGCCCTTCTTGGCACAGATACGCAGTATTTT.

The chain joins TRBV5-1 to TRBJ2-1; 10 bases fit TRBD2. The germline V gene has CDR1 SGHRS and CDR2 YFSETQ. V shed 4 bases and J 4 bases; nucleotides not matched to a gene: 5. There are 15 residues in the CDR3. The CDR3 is CASSAAGGSYNEQFF. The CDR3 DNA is TGCGCCAGCAGCGCAGCGGGGGGGTCATACAATGAGCAGTTCTTC.

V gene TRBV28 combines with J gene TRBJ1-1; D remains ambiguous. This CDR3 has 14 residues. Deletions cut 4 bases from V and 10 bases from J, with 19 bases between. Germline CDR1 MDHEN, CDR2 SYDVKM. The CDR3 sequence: CASSSPGTGIRAFF. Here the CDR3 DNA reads TGTGCCAGCAGTTCTCCCGGTACTGGGATTAGAGCTTTCTTT.

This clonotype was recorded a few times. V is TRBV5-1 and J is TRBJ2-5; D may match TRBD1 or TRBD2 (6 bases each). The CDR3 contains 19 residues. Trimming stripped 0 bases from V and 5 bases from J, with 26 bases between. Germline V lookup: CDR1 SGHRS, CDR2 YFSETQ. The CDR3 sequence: CASSLANGGFLPWRETQYF. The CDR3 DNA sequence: TGCGCCAGCAGCTTGGCCAACGGGGGCTTTCTCCCCTGGAGGGAGACCCAGTACTTC.

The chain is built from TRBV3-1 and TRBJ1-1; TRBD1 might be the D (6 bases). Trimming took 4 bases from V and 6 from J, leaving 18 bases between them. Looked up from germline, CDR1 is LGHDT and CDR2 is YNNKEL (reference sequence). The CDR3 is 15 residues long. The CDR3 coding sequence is TGTGCCAGCAGCCCATGGTCTGGGGGCCTTTCTGAAGCTTTCTTT. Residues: CASSPWSGGLSEAFF.

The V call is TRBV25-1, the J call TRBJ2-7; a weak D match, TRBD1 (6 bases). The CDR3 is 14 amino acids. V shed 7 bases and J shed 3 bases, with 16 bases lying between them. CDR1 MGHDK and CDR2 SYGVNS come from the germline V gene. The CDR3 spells CASIMAGRGYEQYF. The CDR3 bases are TGTGCCAGCATTATGGCGGGCAGGGGCTACGAGCAGTACTTC.

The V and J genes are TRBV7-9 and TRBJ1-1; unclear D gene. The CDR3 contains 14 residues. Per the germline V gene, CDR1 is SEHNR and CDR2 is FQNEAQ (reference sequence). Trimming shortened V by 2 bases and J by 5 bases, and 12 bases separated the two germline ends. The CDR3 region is CASSLRPIGTEAFF. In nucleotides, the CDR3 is TGTGCCAGCAGCTTACGCCCCATAGGTACTGAAGCTTTCTTT.

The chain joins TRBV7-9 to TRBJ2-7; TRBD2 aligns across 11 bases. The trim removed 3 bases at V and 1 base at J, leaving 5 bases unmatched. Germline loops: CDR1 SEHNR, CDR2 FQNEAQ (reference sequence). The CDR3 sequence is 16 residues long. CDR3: CASSLGTSGVSYEQYF. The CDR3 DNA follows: TGTGCCAGCAGCTTGGGGACTAGCGGAGTTTCCTACGAGCAGTACTTC.

In DNA, the CDR3 is TGTGCCAGCAGCTTAATAGGGATGGGGACAGATACGCAGTATTTT. Its protein product is CASSLIGMGTDTQYF. The chain combines TRBV7-2 with TRBJ2-3; D is unresolved. With 2 bases removed from V and 3 bases from J, the gap between germline ends came to 12 bases. Germline CDR1 and CDR2: SGHTA and FQGNSA. The CDR3 has 15 amino acids.